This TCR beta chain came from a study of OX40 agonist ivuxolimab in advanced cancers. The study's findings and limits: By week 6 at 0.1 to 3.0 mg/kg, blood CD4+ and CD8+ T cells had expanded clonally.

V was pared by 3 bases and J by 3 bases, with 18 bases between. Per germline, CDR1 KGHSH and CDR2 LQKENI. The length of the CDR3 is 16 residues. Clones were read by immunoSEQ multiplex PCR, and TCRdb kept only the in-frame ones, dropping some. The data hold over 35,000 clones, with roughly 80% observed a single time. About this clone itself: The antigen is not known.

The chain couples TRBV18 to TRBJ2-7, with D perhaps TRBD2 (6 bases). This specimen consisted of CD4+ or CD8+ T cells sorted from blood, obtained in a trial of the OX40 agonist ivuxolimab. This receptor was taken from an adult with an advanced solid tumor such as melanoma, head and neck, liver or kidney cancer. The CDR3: CASSPPGTATIYEQYF. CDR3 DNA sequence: TGTGCCAGCTCACCGCCTGGGACTGCCACAATCTACGAGCAGTACTTC.